The TCR beta chain under discussion was sequenced for a study of cytomegalovirus exposure and HLA in healthy donors (dated by TCRdb to about 2017). Looking at the study overall: In an earlier analysis of fewer than 750 of the donors, 250 to 350 Gb of sequence data and 90 million to 120 million unique TCR beta sequences from roughly 200 million T cells were reported. About 280 gigabases of sequencing data and around 88 million unique TCR sequences made up an early release that covered 500 to 700 HLA-typed donors. Of the roughly 390 genotyped donors, more than 75% were placed in the genetic ancestry cluster associated with self-reported Caucasian donors. The study aimed to test whether cataloging public T cell receptors could reveal signatures of past pathogen exposure. The study used immunosequencing to profile the T cell repertoires of 670 or so subjects and linked those repertoires to cytomegalovirus serostatus. A separate validation cohort of roughly 130 different subjects was used in addition to the approximately 610-subject first cohort. High-throughput TCR immunosequencing, statistical association of individual TCRs with disease status, and machine learning were combined to predict cytomegalovirus infection status. In a later analysis, previously published TCR beta repertoires from roughly 710 donors were re-analyzed and high-resolution HLA genotyping was added so that TCR occurrence patterns could be studied. Rather than using new phenotypic data, the later analysis identified candidate immune exposures from TCR beta sequences and from how often those sequences occurred across donors. To decide whether each TCR beta V gene segment behaved as functional or pseudogenic, an earlier analysis of fewer than 750 of the donors relied on high-throughput TCR beta sequencing. Alongside the repertoire data, information on donor age, sex, ethnicity and CMV serostatus was compiled. Genome-wide SNP genotypes for about 60% of the 666 donors were used in a later genetic analysis, which treated that subset as a discovery cohort. All discovery cohort repertoires had been generated using a single sequencing platform. Class I and class II HLA loci were covered by the typing at four-digit resolution. The number of typed donors differed by locus: about 629-630 for A, B, C, DRB1 and DQB1; approximately 540 for DQA1; over 600 for DPA1; and roughly 450 for DPB1. Four to six DR-DQ haplotypes were handled as single units for association and clustering, since linkage in the cohort was strong. Among around 400 genotyped donors of the cohort, an average of around 240,000 unique TCR beta nucleotide sequences was sequenced per donor, of which roughly 17% were non-productive.

The CDR3 goes from the cysteine to the phenylalanine over 16 residues. Kept here is only the CDR3 DNA, which spans 48 bases and is read in frame from base 1. According to the germline V gene, CDR1 reads MRHNA and CDR2 reads SNTAGT. General conclusions and limits of the study: Because counts were too low, 15 to 20 rarely observed V segments, including chromosome 9 orphons, were excluded from the earlier analysis of several hundred of the donors. Several of the top co-occurrence clusters appeared to be linked to parvovirus B19, influenza, CMV and Epstein-Barr virus, according to a later analysis. Roughly uniform sequencing depth across donors was assumed in presence/absence analyses, although this assumption may not hold. Specific HLA alleles were associated with 15,000 to 20,000 TCR beta sequences at a false discovery rate of 0.05 in a later analysis. The 87-base-pair reads could not distinguish some IMGT-functional V segments, including TRBV6-2 and TRBV6-3, so those segments were excluded. The classifier was reported to diagnose cytomegalovirus status with high specificity and sensitivity in both the original and validation cohorts. The only immune exposure information available for the cohort was CMV serostatus. Compared with equally common non-associated chains, HLA-associated TCR beta chains in a later analysis were more clonally expanded and had lower generation probabilities. Compared with the approximately 600-donor mean, donors in an Asian-associated ancestry cluster had fewer N-insertions in productive TCRs, according to a later genetic analysis. Linkage disequilibrium might explain the correlated functional status among segregating V segments, but an unknown experimental factor could not be excluded. A total of about 180 TCR beta chains were listed by the study as associated with cytomegalovirus. In an earlier analysis of about 600 of the donors, most TCR beta V segments appeared in productive rearrangements about 90% or about 30% of the time, broadly matching IMGT annotations. This cohort had only TCR beta chains sequenced, and the lack of alpha or paired-chain data limited which features could be detected. In a later analysis, TCR association rates were found to vary across HLA loci, with the most associated TCRs seen for DRB1 alleles and the fewest for HLA-C alleles. V-gene and J-gene trimming of TCR beta chains was associated with a missense DCLRE1C variant in a later genetic analysis, and the association was replicated in an independent cohort. A further reported finding was that TCR beta sequences accurately predicted the HLA-A and HLA-B alleles for most subjects in the first cohort. Most TCR sequences were seen in very few donors, while some public TCRs were found in many individuals. It was suggested by the authors that the approach could potentially be generalized to other disease states and immunological phenotypes. A few of the identified cytomegalovirus-associated TCR beta chains were confirmed in vitro to be specific for cytomegalovirus antigens. Because some donors lacked HLA typing at each locus, the association tests relied only on the typed subset. Most CMV-associated TCR beta chains appeared to be HLA-restricted in a later analysis, and the HLA associations seemed to be driven largely by CMV exposure. A cluster of highly shared sequence variants was judged likely to be a technical artifact of the sequencing pipeline. When HLA alleles, especially DR and DQ, strongly co-occurred, TCR associations were difficult to assign to individual alleles.

Library construction relied on the immunoSEQ multiplex PCR assay. A mixture of 60 forward primers for TCR Vbeta segments and 13 reverse primers for TCR Jbeta segments was used in the multiplex PCR. The CDR3 region of rearranged TCR beta genes was amplified from genomic DNA by a multiplex PCR assay. The Illumina HiSeq System was used to sequence the amplified TCR beta libraries as 87-base-pair reads. As for the authors' bioinformatics: A later analysis counted about 80 million unique TCR beta chains across the approximately 700 repertoires, and 9 million to 14 million of these chains were shared by at least two donors. Raw reads were error-corrected and collapsed into unique sequences with a nearest-neighbor algorithm that merged closely related sequences to remove PCR and sequencing errors. CDR3 sequences were aligned to IMGT reference sequences to assign V, D and J gene segments. Each retained sequence needed at least a six-nucleotide match to both a V gene segment and a J gene segment. A rearrangement counted as productive if the CDR3 had no stop codons and remained in frame with V and J, and every other rearrangement counted as non-productive. CDR3 was defined according to IMGT convention as the region running from the second conserved V-encoded cysteine to the conserved J-encoded phenylalanine. The earlier analysis of about 620 of the donors excluded sequences that lacked an unambiguous match to a single V gene segment. In an earlier analysis of roughly 500 of the donors, V segments were called functional above 56.7% productive rearrangements and were called segregating when the between-donor standard deviation exceeded 5%. A statistical classification framework was built for diagnosing cytomegalovirus status from the catalog of TCR beta chain sequences. In a later analysis, TCR nucleotide sequences were compared against IMGT/GENE-DB human TR gene sequences so that V and J genes could be assigned. Using the TCRdist pipeline, a later analysis assigned CDR3 sequences along with most-parsimonious VDJ recombination scenarios. A later analysis defined each TCR beta chain by its CDR3 amino acid sequence plus V-gene family, and excluded reads lacking a unique V-gene family. To address suspected cross-contamination and a sequencing artifact, a later analysis removed some 620 highly shared, low-generation-probability nucleotide sequences. In a later analysis, a clonal expansion index for each public chain was calculated from normalized within-repertoire ranks of inferred template counts. Generation probabilities in a later analysis came from a VDJ recombination model fitted to out-of-frame rearrangements, and those results were checked against IGoR. Hypergeometric tests were used in a later analysis to score TCR-TCR, TCR-HLA and TCR-CMV co-occurrence, with a repertoire-size bias correction applied to the TCR pairs. False discovery rates were estimated in a later analysis by permuting HLA or CMV assignments 20 times. In a later analysis, co-occurring TCRs were grouped using DBSCAN, and TCRdist sequence similarity was added for clustering within HLA-allele-positive subsets. For co-occurrence clustering, repertoires with fewer than 30,000 or more than 120,000 public chains were excluded, along with a handful of repertoires with anomalous nucleotide sharing. Not all clones reach the TCRdb copy of this immuneACCESS table, which keeps in-frame sequences only. Checked studies attribute under half of the gap to unresolved V genes and leave the rest unexplained. The V and J calls and clone size were taken over from that table, and D and trimming were inferred from the DNA. Present in this sample are 150,000 or so clones, about 73% of which were seen just once. The ten largest clonotypes hold around 3% of the sample.

The cohort was made up of about 610 healthy bone marrow donors. At the time of sampling, every cohort member was nominally healthy, though immune exposures that went unrecorded were likely present. The donor was CMV seropositive and belonged to the group of around 300 seropositive cohort members. A peripheral blood sample was provided by each donor, and peripheral blood mononuclear cells were used for TCR beta sequencing. The Qiagen DNeasy Blood Extraction Kit was used to extract genomic DNA from the blood cell samples. With respect to this clone: Its recognized antigen is unknown. Base qualities are not recorded, but no much larger clone differs from it by a single base.

This TCR was sampled from a man aged 40-49 years in good health and CMV-seropositive. The sequence joins TRBV6-4 to TRBJ2-5; 7 middle bases align to TRBD2. The DNA matches TRBJ2-7 better at its end, which makes the J call doubtful. What was sequenced was PBMCs. The CDR3 here reads CASSDSTASGHYEQYF. The nucleotide sequence is given as TGTGCCAGCAGTGACTCTACGGCTAGCGGACACTACGAGCAGTACTTC.